This passage covers 11 T cell receptor beta chains from one sample sequenced in a study of cytomegalovirus exposure and HLA in healthy donors. The PCR had 60 Vbeta and 13 Jbeta primers. Some clones are missing from TCRdb's copy, which holds only in-frame ones; the method was immunoSEQ multiplex PCR. The sample contains some 200,000 clones, under 90% of which appear only once. The specimen sequenced was PBMCs. Source of these receptors: a boy younger than 10 in good health and CMV-seronegative.

This clone turned up a few times. Other DNA variants within this sample encode the same CDR3. The J gene is TRBJ2-7, the V gene TRBV9; D perhaps matches TRBD2 (7 bases). Germline V gene data show CDR1 as SGDLS and CDR2 as YYNGEE. The CDR3 has 13 residues. Trimming stripped 4 bases from V and 4 bases from J, with 12 bases between. The chain's CDR3 is CASSPGGPYEQYF. The CDR3 DNA sequence: TGTGCCAGCAGCCCCGGGGGGCCGTACGAGCAGTACTTC.

The chain combines TRBV19 with TRBJ2-7, with a weak D call TRBD2 (6 bases). V was shortened by 8 bases and J by 0 bases, with 17 bases between the two germline ends. The germline V gene has CDR1 LNHDA and CDR2 SQIVND (reference sequence). This CDR3 contains 15 residues. The CDR3 nucleotides read TGTGCCAGTTCTGTGCGGGGTGGGAGCTCCTACGAGCAGTACTTC. Translation gives CASSVRGGSSYEQYF.

Only a few counts were recorded for this clone. The rearrangement uses TRBV18 and TRBJ2-7, with TRBD1 identical over 8 bases. V shed 3 bases, J shed 2 bases, and the junction held 3 bases outside the gene matches. CDR3 length: 14 residues. Germline loops: CDR1 KGHSH, CDR2 LQKENI. The CDR3 coding sequence is TGTGCCAGCTCACCCACACAGGGGGCCTACGAGCAGTACTTC. It yields the protein CASSPTQGAYEQYF.

The chain is built from TRBV19 and TRBJ1-3; D gene ambiguous. The CDR3 has 13 amino acids. Germline V gene sequence: CDR1 LNHDA, CDR2 SQIVND (reference sequence). The germline V and J ends were trimmed by 3 bases and 0 bases, with 3 bases remaining between them. In DNA form, the CDR3 reads TGTGCCAGTAGTATCAACTCTGGAAACACCATATATTTT. The encoded protein is CASSINSGNTIYF.

This clone was observed once. This sequence joins TRBV4-3 and TRBJ2-1, with TRBD1 matching 9 bases. Germline-derived CDR1 and CDR2 are LGHNA and YSLEER. The CDR3 has 16 amino acids. With V trimmed by 0 bases and J by 4 bases, 4 bases remained unmatched. This CDR3 is CASSQEWTGVYNEQFF. The CDR3 DNA follows: TGCGCCAGCAGCCAAGAGTGGACAGGGGTGTACAATGAGCAGTTCTTC.

This clone was seen more than once but under ten times. The rearrangement joins TRBV7-2 to TRBJ2-7; D may be TRBD2 (6 bases). This CDR3 region has 13 residues. V lost 4 bases, J lost 3 bases, and 10 bases lay in between. Germline CDR1 is SGHTA and CDR2 is FQGNSA. The CDR3 here is CASSSGGGYEQYF. CDR3 coding DNA: TGTGCCAGCAGCTCCGGGGGAGGCTACGAGCAGTACTTC.

The chain joins TRBV5-5 to TRBJ1-2, with a possible D match to TRBD1 (6 bases). The CDR3 length is 15 residues. Trimming shortened V by 0 bases and J by 4 bases, and 13 bases separated the two germline ends. Germline loops: CDR1 SGHKS, CDR2 YYEKEE (reference sequence). CDR3 region: CASSLAGGATYGYTF. Written as DNA, the CDR3 is TGTGCCAGCAGCTTGGCTGGGGGCGCCACCTATGGCTACACCTTC.

V usage is TRBV4-2 and J usage is TRBJ1-2; 10 bases match TRBD1. The V and J ends lost 2 bases and 0 bases, in that order; junction bases with no gene match: 12. Per germline, CDR1 LGHNA and CDR2 YNFKEQ. The CDR3 is 19 amino acids. The CDR3 loop is CASSQLIGQGVWANYGYTF. For the CDR3, the DNA is TGTGCCAGCAGCCAATTAATCGGACAGGGGGTTTGGGCTAACTATGGCTACACCTTC.

V gene TRBV10-3 combines with J gene TRBJ1-5; D unresolved. Trimming shortened V by 4 bases and J by 5 bases, and 6 bases separated the two germline ends. The CDR3 covers 12 residues. Germline-derived CDR1 and CDR2 are ENHRY and SYGVKD. The CDR3 bases are TGTGCCATCAGTGTCGGAGATCAGCCCCAGCATTTT. It yields the protein CAISVGDQPQHF.

The chain is built from TRBV19 and TRBJ1-5; D is undetermined. CDR1 and CDR2 from the germline V gene are LNHDA and SQIVND (reference sequence). The CDR3 consists of 12 residues. V was cut by 2 bases and J by 8 bases, with 7 bases left in between. The DNA of the CDR3 is TGTGCCAGTAGTATACCCCCTGAGCCCCAGCATTTT. Protein sequence: CASSIPPEPQHF. The variable domain in full, with the rest retrieved from reference TRBV19 and TRBJ1-5, is DGGITQSPKYLFRKEGQNVTLSCEQNLNHDAMYWYRQDPGQGLRLIYYSQIVNDFQKGDIAEGYSVSREKKESFPLTVTSAQKNPTAFYLCASSIPPEPQHFGDGTRLSIL.

This clone is a singleton in its sample. The chain links TRBV5-6 to TRBJ2-5, with D possibly being TRBD1 (6 bases). Trimming left V 4 bases short and J 6 bases short, with 10 bases between. The CDR3 runs to 12 residues. CDR1 SGHDT and CDR2 YYEEEE come from the germline V gene. The CDR3 loop reads CASSLGQQTQYF. DNA of the CDR3: TGTGCCAGCAGCCTCGGACAGCAGACCCAGTACTTC.